This entry describes one TCR beta chain. No antigen is known for it. TCRdb reanalyzed the 5' RACE reads, giving one entry per CDR3 protein sequence and no DNA. The listing records about 380,000 distinct CDR3 sequences. This specimen belongs to a study of T cells expressing NK-cell markers. Overall study context: Repertoires of TCR beta were obtained from T cells sorted as CD3+CD56+NKG2C+, CD3+CD56+NKG2C- and CD3+CD56-NKG2C+. Serological testing identified most of the eight sequenced donors as HCMV-seropositive and one as seronegative.

Study findings and constraints: Among CD8+ T cells from more than five donors, dominant NKG2C+ clonotypes accounted for about 1.0-7.0%. Also leading the CD3+CD56-NKG2C+ fraction in a handful of donors were these clonotypes.

The CDR3 spans 15 residues. The germline gives CDR1 PRHDT, CDR2 FYEKMQ (reference sequence). The TCR comes from a man between 18 and 69 years old in good health. V and J are TRBV13 and TRBJ2-7; TCRdb designates TRBD1, a call that cannot be tested without DNA. Sequencing input: blood T cells: a sorted CD56 or NKG2C T cell subset, CD4+ or CD8+ T cells, or bulk PBMC T cells (not recorded which). CDR3 sequence reads: CASSLGTGMFYEQYF.